This T cell receptor beta chain was documented in a study of CD8 T cells in ankylosing spondylitis. MiXCR, applied by TCRdb to the 5' RACE reads, yields one record per CDR3 protein. The table lists around 7,500 distinct CDR3 sequences, 8.2% of them singletons, with 20% to 25% in the top ten. This clonotype was recorded many times. Its antigen is not identified. Regarding the study as a whole: Earlier reports found some motif variants in synovial fluid and blood in reactive arthritis. Seemingly distinctive of ankylosing spondylitis blood was a TCR beta motif formed by eight highly homologous variants.

This clonotype was obtained from a male donor with ankylosing spondylitis or in good health (not recorded which). Input material: blood, either unsorted or a sorted T cell fraction (not recorded which).

The CDR3 reads CASSGDTLGTSGSSYNEQFF. DNA for the CDR3: TGTGCCAGCAGCGGAGACACCTTAGGGACTAGCGGATCCTCCTACAATGAGCAGTTCTTC. This rearrangement joins TRBV9 to TRBJ2-1, with TRBD2 identical over 11 bases. Germline assignment: CDR1 SGDLS and CDR2 YYNGEE. V shed 3 bases, J shed 0 bases, and the junction held 14 bases outside the gene matches. The CDR3 totals 20 residues.